The rows below give T cell receptor beta chains drawn from one sample of a study of cytomegalovirus exposure and HLA in healthy donors. The assay was immunoSEQ multiplex PCR, and TCRdb's table has in-frame clones only and misses some. This sample yields about 160,000 clones, of which approximately 80% are seen a single time; approximately 2% belongs to the top ten. The sequencing input was PBMCs. The receptors were sampled from a man aged 25-45 years in good health and CMV-seropositive. The CDR3 runs from the conserved cysteine through the conserved F or W. Each record gives: clone size, D gene, V gene, J gene, CDR3 protein, CDR3 DNA. A D gene is named only where the DNA matches it firmly. Clone sizes are given selectively: once, few, many, or a class where the clone is expanded.

clone size: -; D gene: TRBD1; V gene: TRBV2; J gene: TRBJ1-5; CDR3 protein: CASKWDREPYSNQPQHF; CDR3 DNA: TGTGCCAGCAAATGGGACAGGGAGCCTTATAGCAATCAGCCCCAGCATTTT
clone size: -; D gene: TRBD2; V gene: TRBV30; J gene: TRBJ2-3; CDR3 protein: CAWSNLLAGGLPTSTDTQYF; CDR3 DNA: TGTGCCTGGAGTAACTTACTAGCGGGGGGGCTTCCTACCAGCACAGATACGCAGTATTTT
clone size: few; D gene: TRBD1; V gene: TRBV29-1; J gene: TRBJ1-1; CDR3 protein: CSVEQGATEAFF; CDR3 DNA: TGCAGCGTTGAACAGGGGGCCACTGAAGCTTTCTTT
clone size: -; D gene: TRBD2; V gene: TRBV6-5; J gene: TRBJ2-3; CDR3 protein: CASSYLAGGLTDTQYF; CDR3 DNA: TGTGCCAGCAGTTACTTAGCGGGGGGCCTCACAGATACGCAGTATTTT
clone size: -; D gene: -; V gene: TRBV18; J gene: TRBJ2-1; CDR3 protein: CASSPGTSYNEQFF; CDR3 DNA: TGTGCCAGCTCACCCGGGACTTCCTACAATGAGCAGTTCTTC
clone size: -; D gene: -; V gene: TRBV7-8; J gene: TRBJ1-6; CDR3 protein: CASSLAFRGYNSPLHF; CDR3 DNA: TGTGCCAGCAGCTTAGCGTTCCGAGGATATAATTCACCCCTCCACTTT
clone size: few; D gene: -; V gene: TRBV19; J gene: TRBJ1-5; CDR3 protein: CASSMPGSNQPQHF; CDR3 DNA: TGTGCCAGTAGTATGCCGGGTAGCAATCAGCCCCAGCATTTT
clone size: -; D gene: -; V gene: TRBV6-5; J gene: TRBJ1-1; CDR3 protein: CASSYSRPGGSEAFF; CDR3 DNA: TGTGCCAGCAGTTACTCGAGGCCCGGAGGGTCTGAAGCTTTCTTT
clone size: -; D gene: TRBD1; V gene: TRBV6-5; J gene: TRBJ1-4; CDR3 protein: CASRIQGITNEKLFF; CDR3 DNA: TGTGCCAGCAGAATACAGGGGATTACTAATGAAAAACTGTTTTTT
clone size: -; D gene: TRBD1; V gene: TRBV7-9; J gene: TRBJ1-4; CDR3 protein: CASSSTGDRANEKLFF; CDR3 DNA: TGTGCCAGCAGTTCGACAGGGGATAGAGCTAATGAAAAACTGTTTTTT
clone size: -; D gene: TRBD1; V gene: TRBV7-6; J gene: TRBJ2-5; CDR3 protein: CASSADTGVGETQYF; CDR3 DNA: TGTGCCAGCAGCGCGGATACAGGGGTTGGGGAGACCCAGTACTTC
clone size: -; D gene: -; V gene: TRBV19; J gene: TRBJ2-7; CDR3 protein: CASKERRGTYEQYF; CDR3 DNA: TGTGCCAGTAAAGAGAGGAGAGGAACCTACGAGCAGTACTTC
clone size: -; D gene: -; V gene: TRBV27; J gene: TRBJ2-7; CDR3 protein: CASSQSGYYEQYF; CDR3 DNA: TGTGCCAGCAGTCAGTCAGGGTATTACGAGCAGTACTTC
clone size: -; D gene: -; V gene: TRBV11-2; J gene: TRBJ2-7; CDR3 protein: CASSLDKASINEQYF; CDR3 DNA: TGTGCCAGCAGCTTAGATAAGGCTAGCATCAACGAGCAGTACTTC
clone size: -; D gene: TRBD1; V gene: TRBV19; J gene: TRBJ2-7; CDR3 protein: CASSISWQGVYEQYF; CDR3 DNA: TGTGCCAGTAGTATTAGCTGGCAGGGGGTATACGAGCAGTACTTC
clone size: few; D gene: -; V gene: TRBV11-2; J gene: TRBJ2-2; CDR3 protein: CASSPRGTGELFF; CDR3 DNA: TGTGCCAGCAGCCCAAGAGGGACCGGGGAGCTGTTTTTT
clone size: -; D gene: TRBD2; V gene: TRBV4-2; J gene: TRBJ2-7; CDR3 protein: CASSHSGTSGSYEQYF; CDR3 DNA: TGTGCCAGCAGCCACTCAGGGACTAGCGGCTCCTACGAGCAGTACTTC
clone size: -; D gene: -; V gene: TRBV6-6; J gene: TRBJ2-7; CDR3 protein: CASSRDTPLGEQYF; CDR3 DNA: TGTGCCAGCAGCCGGGACACCCCCTTGGGCGAGCAGTACTTC
clone size: -; D gene: -; V gene: TRBV5-1; J gene: TRBJ1-1; CDR3 protein: CASSPGATNTEAFF; CDR3 DNA: TGCGCCAGCAGCCCCGGAGCAACGAACACTGAAGCTTTCTTT
clone size: few; D gene: -; V gene: TRBV6-1; J gene: TRBJ1-6; CDR3 protein: CASAGWDNSPLHF; CDR3 DNA: TGTGCCAGCGCAGGGTGGGATAATTCACCCCTCCACTTT
clone size: -; D gene: TRBD2; V gene: TRBV7-2; J gene: TRBJ2-5; CDR3 protein: CASSSGGALETQYF; CDR3 DNA: TGTGCCAGCTCTAGCGGGGGGGCCCTGGAGACCCAGTACTTC
clone size: -; D gene: -; V gene: TRBV11-2; J gene: TRBJ2-7; CDR3 protein: CASSSLSRTGIGQYF; CDR3 DNA: TGTGCCAGCAGCTCCCTCTCTAGGACGGGGATTGGGCAGTACTTC
clone size: -; D gene: -; V gene: TRBV6-5; J gene: TRBJ1-1; CDR3 protein: CASSSLERVNTEAFF; CDR3 DNA: TGTGCCAGCAGTTCCCTGGAGAGGGTGAACACTGAAGCTTTCTTT
clone size: -; D gene: -; V gene: TRBV6-5; J gene: TRBJ1-4; CDR3 protein: CASSYDSGDNEKLFF; CDR3 DNA: TGTGCCAGCAGTTACGATTCAGGGGATAACGAAAAACTGTTTTTT
clone size: -; D gene: -; V gene: TRBV5-8; J gene: TRBJ2-6; CDR3 protein: CASSLRGSGANVLTF; CDR3 DNA: TGTGCCAGCAGCTTACGCGGCTCTGGGGCCAACGTCCTGACTTTC
clone size: -; D gene: -; V gene: TRBV11-2; J gene: TRBJ1-2; CDR3 protein: CASSLDPTGLGYTF; CDR3 DNA: TGTGCCAGCAGCTTAGATCCCACAGGGCTTGGCTACACCTTC
clone size: -; D gene: TRBD1; V gene: TRBV6-1; J gene: TRBJ1-5; CDR3 protein: CASSESRGSGEPQHF; CDR3 DNA: TGTGCCAGCAGTGAATCCAGGGGGTCCGGTGAGCCCCAGCATTTT
clone size: -; D gene: TRBD2; V gene: TRBV7-2; J gene: TRBJ2-7; CDR3 protein: CASSSLGDYWDEQYF; CDR3 DNA: TGTGCCAGCAGCTCGTTAGGGGACTATTGGGACGAGCAGTACTTC
clone size: -; D gene: TRBD1; V gene: TRBV7-2; J gene: TRBJ2-2; CDR3 protein: CASSPPGQGNTGELFF; CDR3 DNA: TGTGCCAGCAGCCCGCCCGGACAGGGAAACACCGGGGAGCTGTTTTTT
clone size: -; D gene: -; V gene: TRBV7-2; J gene: TRBJ2-2; CDR3 protein: CASSFRTKTGELFF; CDR3 DNA: TGTGCCAGCAGCTTTAGGACTAAGACCGGGGAGCTGTTTTTT
clone size: once; D gene: TRBD1; V gene: TRBV7-9; J gene: TRBJ1-1; CDR3 protein: CASSRQGTNTEAFF; CDR3 DNA: TGTGCCAGCAGTCGACAGGGAACGAACACTGAAGCTTTCTTT